The entry below describes one TCR beta chain. Its antigen is as yet unknown. Amplified regions were TCR beta CDR3 sequences from RNA transcripts. Using the HTBI primer set, a first-round RT-PCR was run on the TCR CDR3. TCRdb used MiXCR to reprocess the multiplex PCR reads, holding one entry per CDR3 protein. The sample has 400,000 to 500,000 distinct CDR3 sequences, roughly an eighth seen once. CDR3 size: 15 residues. The V end was cut by 1 base, the J end by 5 bases, with 11 bases between. Germline V gene data show CDR1 as LNHDA and CDR2 as SQIVND (reference sequence). Each patient was aged 18 to 65 and had newly diagnosed hyperthyroidism of under 2 months' duration. This sample was taken from a study of T cells in Graves' hyperthyroidism and ophthalmopathy. Notes on the study in general: The model anticipated ophthalmopathy a median around 6 months pre-onset.

V gene TRBV19 combines with J gene TRBJ2-2, with a possible D match to TRBD1 (5 bases). This receptor was obtained from a woman aged 18 to 35 with Graves' hyperthyroidism. Source material: blood. The CDR3 DNA reads as TGTGCCAGTAGTATAGCAGGGTTTGTGACCGGGGAGCTGTTTTTT. Protein product: CASSIAGFVTGELFF.